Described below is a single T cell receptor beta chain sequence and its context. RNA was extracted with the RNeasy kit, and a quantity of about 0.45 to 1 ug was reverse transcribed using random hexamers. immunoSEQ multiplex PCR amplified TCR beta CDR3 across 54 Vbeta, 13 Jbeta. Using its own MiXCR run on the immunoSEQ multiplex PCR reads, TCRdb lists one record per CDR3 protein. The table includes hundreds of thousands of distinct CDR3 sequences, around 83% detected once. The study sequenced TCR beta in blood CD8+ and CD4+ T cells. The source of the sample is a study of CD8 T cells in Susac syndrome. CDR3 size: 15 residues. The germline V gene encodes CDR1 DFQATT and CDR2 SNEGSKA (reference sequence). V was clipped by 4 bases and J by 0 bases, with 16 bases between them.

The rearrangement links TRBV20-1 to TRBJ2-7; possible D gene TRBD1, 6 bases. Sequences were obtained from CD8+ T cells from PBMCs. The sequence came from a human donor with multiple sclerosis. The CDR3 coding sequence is TGCAGTGCTATCTCCGACAGGTTTAGCTCCTACGAGCAGTACTTC. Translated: CSAISDRFSSYEQYF.